The clone carrying this TCR beta chain was recorded at least ten times. Its specificity is not known. From the RT-PCR reads, TCRdb called clonotypes with MiXCR, one entry per CDR3 protein. The data contain under 550,000 distinct CDR3 sequences, 6% to 9% of them singletons. These data are taken from a study of response to subunit inactivated influenza vaccine. General observations from the study: The study's authors posited that every seasonal influenza vaccination enlists few new T cells.

The CDR3 consists of 15 residues. Trimming left V 6 bases short and J 0 bases short, with 12 bases between. The sequenced sample was PBMCs from blood, obtained around 25 months after vaccination. The TCR sequence derives from a man aged 45 to 75 who received an inactivated influenza vaccine. J is TRBJ2-1 and V is TRBV12-3 or TRBV12-4; D remains unclear. CDR3 sequence reads: CASSRRHSSYNEQFF. As DNA, the CDR3 is TGTGCCAGCAGCCGGCGACATAGCTCCTACAATGAGCAGTTCTTC.